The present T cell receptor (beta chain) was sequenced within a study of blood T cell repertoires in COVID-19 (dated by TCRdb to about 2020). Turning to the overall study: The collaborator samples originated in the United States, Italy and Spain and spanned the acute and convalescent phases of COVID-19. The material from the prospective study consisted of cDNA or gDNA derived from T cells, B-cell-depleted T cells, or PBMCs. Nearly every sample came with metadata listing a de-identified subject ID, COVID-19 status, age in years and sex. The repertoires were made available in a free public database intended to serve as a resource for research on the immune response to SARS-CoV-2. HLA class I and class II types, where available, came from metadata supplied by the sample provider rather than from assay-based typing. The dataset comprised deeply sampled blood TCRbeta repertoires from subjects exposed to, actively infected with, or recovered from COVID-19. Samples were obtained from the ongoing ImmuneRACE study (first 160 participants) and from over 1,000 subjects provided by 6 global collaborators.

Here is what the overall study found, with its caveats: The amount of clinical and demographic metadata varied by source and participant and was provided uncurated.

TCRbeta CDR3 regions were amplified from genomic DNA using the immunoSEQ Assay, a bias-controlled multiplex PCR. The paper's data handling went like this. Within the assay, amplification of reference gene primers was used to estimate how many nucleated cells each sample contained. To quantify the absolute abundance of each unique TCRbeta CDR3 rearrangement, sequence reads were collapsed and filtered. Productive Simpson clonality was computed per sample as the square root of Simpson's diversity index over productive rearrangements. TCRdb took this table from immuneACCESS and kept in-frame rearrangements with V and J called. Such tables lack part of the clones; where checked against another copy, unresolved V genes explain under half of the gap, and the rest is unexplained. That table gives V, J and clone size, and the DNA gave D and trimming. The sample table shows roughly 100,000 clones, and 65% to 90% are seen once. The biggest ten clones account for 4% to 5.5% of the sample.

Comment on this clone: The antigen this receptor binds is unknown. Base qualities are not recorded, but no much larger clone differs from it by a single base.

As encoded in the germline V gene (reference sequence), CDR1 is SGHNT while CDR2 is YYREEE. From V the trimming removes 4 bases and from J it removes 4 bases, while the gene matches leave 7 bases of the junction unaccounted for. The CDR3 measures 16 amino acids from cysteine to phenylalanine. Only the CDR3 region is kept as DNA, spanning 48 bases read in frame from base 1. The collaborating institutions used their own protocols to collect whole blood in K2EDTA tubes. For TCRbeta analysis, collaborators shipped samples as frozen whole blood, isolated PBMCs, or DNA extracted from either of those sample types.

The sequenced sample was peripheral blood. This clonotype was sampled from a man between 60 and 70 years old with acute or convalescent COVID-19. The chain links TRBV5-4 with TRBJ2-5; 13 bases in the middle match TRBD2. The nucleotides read TGTGCCAGCAGCCGGCGGACTAGCGGGAGAGCAGAGACCCAGTACTTC. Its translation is CASSRRTSGRAETQYF.